These 28 T cell receptor beta chains were all obtained from the same sample, sequenced in a study of vaccination and CD4 T cells after COVID-19. Treatment reported: approximately 9-day PBMC culture with coronavirus spike peptide pools or control peptides (ViraFEST assay). These TCRs are of unknown antigen specificity. The assay that was used to sequence DNA from cultured CD4+ T cells was the Oncomine TCR Beta short-read assay. One entry per CDR3 protein, called by TCRdb with MiXCR from the PCR reads. The data hold about 6,300 distinct CDR3 sequences, with around 68% observed a single time. Input material: CD4+ T cells from blood, cultured in vitro. Receptor source: a human donor who had recovered from COVID-19.

This clonotype was seen a handful of times. V and J are TRBV20-1 and TRBJ2-3; D is possibly TRBD1 (5 bases). V was clipped by 6 bases and J by 2 bases, with 9 bases between them. This CDR3 has 12 residues. The germline CDR1 and CDR2 sequences are DFQATT and SNEGSKA (reference sequence). The CDR3 spells CSAVGHTDTQYF. The CDR3 DNA reads TGCAGTGCAGTGGGGCACACAGATACGCAGTATTTT.

This rearrangement joins TRBV20-1 to TRBJ2-5; D is tentatively TRBD1 or TRBD2 (5 bases each). Trimming shortened V by 0 bases and J by 5 bases, and 16 bases separated the two germline ends. Germline V lookup: CDR1 DFQATT, CDR2 SNEGSKA (reference sequence). This CDR3 is built from 15 residues. In DNA, the CDR3 is TGCAGTGCTAGAGATCGGCCTAGCAAGGGGGAGACCCAGTACTTC. Its translation: CSARDRPSKGETQYF.

The gene calls are TRBV27 and TRBJ2-3; D gene unclear. The ends were cut back, 5 bases at V and 2 bases at J, with 8 bases in the middle. The length of the CDR3 is 13 residues. Germline V CDR1 and CDR2: MNHEY, SMNVEV (reference sequence). This CDR3 is CASSILHTDTQYF. The CDR3 DNA reads as TGTGCCAGCAGTATACTCCACACAGATACGCAGTATTTT.

Only a few counts were recorded for this clonotype. The V and J genes are TRBV20-1 and TRBJ2-3, with D possibly being TRBD2 (6 bases). The germline V gene encodes CDR1 DFQATT and CDR2 SNEGSKA (reference sequence). This CDR3 has 15 residues. The V and J ends lost 5 bases and 5 bases respectively, with 20 bases between them. The CDR3: CSAFHHRRDLDTQYF. The CDR3 coding sequence is TGCAGTGCTTTCCATCACAGGAGGGATTTAGATACGCAGTATTTT.

The rearrangement uses TRBV27 and TRBJ1-6; D ambiguous. The CDR3 sequence is 14 residues long. Germline V lookup: CDR1 MNHEY, CDR2 SMNVEV (reference sequence). Trimming pared 2 bases from V and 4 bases from J, leaving 6 bases between. The CDR3 spells CASSLGRYNSPLHF. The CDR3 coding sequence is TGTGCCAGCAGTTTAGGACGGTATAATTCACCCCTCCACTTT.

The chain joins TRBV20-1 to TRBJ2-7; the D is unclear. This CDR3 has 12 residues. V was shortened by 5 bases and J by 5 bases, with 13 bases between the two germline ends. Germline assignment: CDR1 DFQATT and CDR2 SNEGSKA (reference sequence). In DNA form, the CDR3 reads TGCAGTGCTCTAGGTGGTTCCCACGAGCAGTACTTC. This gives the protein CSALGGSHEQYF.

The genes are TRBV4-3 and TRBJ2-7, with D tentatively TRBD2 (6 bases). Germline V lookup: CDR1 LGHNA, CDR2 YSLEER. Trimming left V 0 bases short and J 4 bases short, with 13 bases between. CDR3 length: 15 residues. DNA for the CDR3: TGCGCCAGCAGCCAAGAACGGGACTCCCCTTACGAGCAGTACTTC. Its protein is CASSQERDSPYEQYF.

The gene calls are TRBV23-1 and TRBJ1-5; D not certain. Being an ORF, TRBV23-1 has a function that is uncertain. The CDR3 covers 13 residues. V was pared by 10 bases and J by 1 base, with 11 bases between. CDR3 DNA sequence: TGCGCCACCCCAGGTGGGAGCAATCAGCCCCAGCATTTT. This codes for CATPGGSNQPQHF.

The gene calls are TRBV10-3 and TRBJ1-2; possible D gene TRBD1, 6 bases. In germline, CDR1 is ENHRY, CDR2 SYGVKD. This CDR3 comprises 16 residues. Trimming removed 0 bases at V and 0 bases at J, with 11 bases between. The DNA of the CDR3 is TGTGCCATCAGTGAGTCGCGACAGGTAGCTAACTATGGCTACACCTTC. Amino acid sequence: CAISESRQVANYGYTF.

The chain employs TRBV6-2 or TRBV6-3 and TRBJ1-6, with a weak D call TRBD1 (6 bases). Germline CDR1 and CDR2: MNHEY and SVGEGT. Trimming shortened V by 6 bases and J by 6 bases, and 21 bases separated the two germline ends. The CDR3 length is 17 residues. The CDR3 region is CASSLRGGREPNSPLHF. The CDR3 DNA is TGTGCCAGCAGCCTACGAGGGGGACGGGAGCCTAATTCACCCCTCCACTTT.

J is TRBJ1-5 and V is TRBV19, with D hard to call. This CDR3 is 14 amino acids long. Trimming left V 3 bases short and J 6 bases short, with 12 bases between. Looked up from germline, CDR1 is LNHDA and CDR2 is SQIVND (reference sequence). The CDR3 DNA sequence: TGTGCCAGTAGTATCGGAGGGAGACTTCAGCCCCAGCATTTT. Residues: CASSIGGRLQPQHF.

The V call is TRBV12-3 or TRBV12-4, the J call TRBJ2-5; 7 bases agree with TRBD2. Trimming cost V 6 bases and J 4 bases; bases outside gene matches: 8. The CDR3 covers 14 residues. CDR3 DNA: TGTGCCAGCAGGCCCCGGGAGGATGGAGAGACCCAGTACTTC. As protein: CASRPREDGETQYF.

This chain joins TRBV11-3 and TRBJ2-2; tentatively, D is TRBD1 (6 bases). Germline-derived CDR1 and CDR2 are SGHNT and YENEEA. This CDR3 contains 15 residues. Trimming stripped 3 bases from V and 0 bases from J, with 8 bases between. As DNA, the CDR3 is TGTGCCAGCAGCTTTAGGACAGCGAACACCGGGGAGCTGTTTTTT. It encodes CASSFRTANTGELFF.

The chain links TRBV11-3 to TRBJ1-1; D might be TRBD1 (6 bases). Trimming removed 4 bases at V and 4 bases at J, with 10 bases between. CDR1 is SGHNT and CDR2 is YENEEA in the germline V gene. This CDR3 region has 13 residues. The CDR3: CASSSRGGTEAFF. CDR3 nucleotides: TGTGCCAGCAGCTCCAGGGGCGGCACTGAAGCTTTCTTT.

This clonotype was observed a handful of times. J is TRBJ1-5 and V is TRBV24-1, with a weak D call TRBD1 (6 bases). The CDR3 length is 14 residues. V shed 5 bases and J shed 7 bases, with 14 bases lying between them. CDR1 is KGHDR and CDR2 is SFDVKD in the germline V gene. This CDR3 is CATSARGSGQPQHF. The CDR3 coding sequence is TGTGCCACCAGTGCAAGGGGGAGCGGACAGCCCCAGCATTTT.

The chain joins TRBV20-1 to TRBJ1-1; D ambiguous. V lost 6 bases and J 5 bases, leaving 13 bases between the germline ends. The CDR3 length is 12 residues. Looked up from germline, CDR1 is DFQATT and CDR2 is SNEGSKA (reference sequence). CDR3 DNA: TGCAGTGCGAGTCGGGGTTTGACTGAAGCTTTCTTT. Translation gives CSASRGLTEAFF.

A note on this clonotype: Since a far larger clone is one base different, this is likely a read error. The rearrangement joins TRBV6-1 to TRBJ1-5; D not resolved. V lost 6 bases and J 3 bases, leaving 6 bases between the germline ends. Germline assignment: CDR1 MNHNS and CDR2 SASEGT. This CDR3 has 12 residues. Here the CDR3 DNA reads TGTGCCAGCAGCAGTTACAATCAGCCCCAGCATTTT. Translation: CASSSYNQPQHF.

The V call is TRBV6-2 or TRBV6-3, the J call TRBJ1-2; D is ambiguous. V was cut by 6 bases and J by 2 bases, with 10 bases left in between. Per germline, CDR1 MNHEY and CDR2 SVGEGT. CDR3 size: 13 residues. In DNA, the CDR3 is TGTGCCAGCAGGGACCGACGGAACTATGGCTACACCTTC. Its protein is CASRDRRNYGYTF.

This sequence joins TRBV7-6 and TRBJ2-7, with TRBD1 matching over 9 bases. The CDR3 covers 15 residues. Germline V gene sequence: CDR1 SGHVS, CDR2 FNYEAQ. The J segment lost 5 bases and the V segment lost 5 bases, leaving 10 bases of the junction unmatched. The CDR3 DNA is TGTGCCAGCAGCCCAGACAGGGGGATGGTTAACGAGCAGTACTTC. Translated, it gives CASSPDRGMVNEQYF.

The chain employs TRBV2 and TRBJ1-2; 11 nucleotides match TRBD1. The CDR3 consists of 14 residues. Germline loops: CDR1 SNHLY, CDR2 FYNNEI. J lost 6 bases, V lost 4 bases, and 4 bases had no gene match. The CDR3 sequence is CASSGGTGGDGYTF. The CDR3 coding sequence is TGTGCCAGCAGTGGCGGGACAGGGGGTGATGGCTACACCTTC. Together with reference TRBV2 and TRBJ1-2, the CDR3 gives the full variable domain: EPEVTQTPSHQVTQMGQEVILRCVPISNHLYFYWYRQILGQKVEFLVSFYNNEISEKSEIFDDQFSVERPDGSNFTLKIRSTKLEDSAMYFCASSGGTGGDGYTFGSGTRLTVV.

V usage is TRBV7-2 and J usage is TRBJ2-7; 8 nucleotides agree with TRBD2. Germline CDR1 is SGHTA and CDR2 is FQGNSA. The CDR3 is 15 residues long. V lost 1 base to trimming and J lost 2 bases; unmatched junction nucleotides: 4. The CDR3 DNA is TGTGCCAGCAGCTTAGTAATTAGCGGGACCTACGAGCAGTACTTC. Its protein product is CASSLVISGTYEQYF.

The V gene is TRBV24-1, the J gene TRBJ1-2; D is undetermined. Germline V gene data show CDR1 as KGHDR and CDR2 as SFDVKD. The CDR3 covers 15 residues. Deletions cut 4 bases from V and 2 bases from J, with 13 bases between. CDR3 nucleotide sequence: TGTGCCACCAGTGACACCGACCAAGGGAACTATGGCTACACCTTC. Protein product: CATSDTDQGNYGYTF.

V gene TRBV20-1 combines with J gene TRBJ2-7; tentative D call: TRBD2 (6 bases). Germline assignment: CDR1 DFQATT and CDR2 SNEGSKA (reference sequence). The CDR3 length is 12 residues. V dropped 3 bases and J dropped 4 bases, with 10 bases sitting between them. Here the CDR3 reads CSARGRGYEQYF. CDR3 coding DNA: TGCAGTGCTAGGGGACGGGGGTACGAGCAGTACTTC.

The chain uses TRBV20-1 and TRBJ1-5; D not resolved. The CDR3 totals 12 residues. CDR1 is DFQATT, CDR2 SNEGSKA, per germline (reference sequence). V was clipped by 2 bases and J by 3 bases, with 5 bases between them. Here the CDR3 reads CSARLYNQPQHF. The CDR3, as DNA: TGCAGTGCTAGACTATACAATCAGCCCCAGCATTTT.

The J gene is TRBJ2-2, the V gene TRBV7-3; D is uncertain. The V gene's germline CDR1 is SGHTA and CDR2 FQGTGA. The ends were cut back, 7 bases at V and 1 base at J, with 10 bases in the middle. The CDR3 covers 14 residues. CDR3 sequence: CASIRRRNTGELFF. The CDR3 region has the DNA TGTGCCAGCATCAGGCGTCGGAACACCGGGGAGCTGTTTTTT.

V is TRBV28 and J is TRBJ1-2; tentatively, D is TRBD1 (5 bases). The V and J ends lost 4 bases and 4 bases respectively, with 13 bases between them. The CDR3 runs 14 residues. CDR1 MDHEN and CDR2 SYDVKM come from the germline V gene. The CDR3 protein is CASSSQGRGYGYTF. As DNA, the CDR3 is TGTGCCAGCAGTTCCCAGGGTAGGGGCTATGGCTACACCTTC.

V and J are TRBV7-9 and TRBJ1-1; no clear D gene. The germline V and J ends were trimmed by 3 bases and 3 bases, with 11 bases remaining between them. The CDR3 extends over 14 amino acids. Germline V CDR1 and CDR2: SEHNR, FQNEAQ (reference sequence). The CDR3 loop reads CASSFGVGYTEAFF. The CDR3 coding sequence is TGTGCCAGCAGCTTTGGGGTCGGCTACACTGAAGCTTTCTTT.

The CDR3 DNA sequence: TGTGCCTGGAGCCCCCGACTAGCGGGAGGTTTGGAGACCCAGTACTTC. This encodes CAWSPRLAGGLETQYF. V gene TRBV30 combines with J gene TRBJ2-5; 13 positions match TRBD2. The ends lost 3 bases at V and 5 bases at J; junction bases unmatched: 9. The CDR3 consists of 16 residues. Looked up from germline, CDR1 is GTSNPN and CDR2 is SVGIG (reference sequence).